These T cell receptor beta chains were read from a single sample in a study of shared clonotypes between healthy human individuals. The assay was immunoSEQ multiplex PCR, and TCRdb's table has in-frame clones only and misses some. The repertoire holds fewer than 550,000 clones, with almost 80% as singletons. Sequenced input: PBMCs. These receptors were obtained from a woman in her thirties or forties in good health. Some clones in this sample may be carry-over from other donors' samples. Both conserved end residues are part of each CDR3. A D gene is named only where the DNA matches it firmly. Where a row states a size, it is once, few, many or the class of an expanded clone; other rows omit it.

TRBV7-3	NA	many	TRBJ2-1	CASSLTFASEQFF	TGTGCCAGCAGTCTCACTTTTGCAAGTGAGCAGTTCTTC
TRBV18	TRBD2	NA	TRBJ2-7	CASSPRTSGTYEQYF	TGTGCCAGCTCACCACGCACTAGCGGGACCTACGAGCAGTACTTC
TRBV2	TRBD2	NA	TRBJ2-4	CASSTGLAGGPGKNIQYF	TGTGCCAGCAGCACGGGACTAGCGGGAGGGCCCGGCAAAAACATTCAGTACTTC
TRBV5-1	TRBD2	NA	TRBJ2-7	CASSLAIGRGLSYEQYF	TGCGCCAGCAGCTTGGCCATAGGTAGGGGACTATCCTACGAGCAGTACTTC
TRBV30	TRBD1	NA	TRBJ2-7	CAWSSLDRAHEQYF	TGTGCCTGGAGTAGTCTGGACAGGGCCCACGAGCAGTACTTC
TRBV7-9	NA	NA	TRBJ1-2	CASSPDEFGYTF	TGTGCCAGCAGCCCGGATGAGTTTGGCTACACCTTC
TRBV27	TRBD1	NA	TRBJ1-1	CASGTGMNTEAFF	TGTGCCAGCGGGACAGGTATGAACACTGAAGCTTTCTTT
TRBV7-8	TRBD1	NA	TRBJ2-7	CASSSLRDRTTYEQYF	TGTGCCAGCAGCTCCCTCCGGGACAGGACTACCTACGAGCAGTACTTC
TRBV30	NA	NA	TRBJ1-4	CAWSSRSGEKLFF	TGTGCCTGGAGTTCCCGGAGTGGGGAAAAACTGTTTTTT
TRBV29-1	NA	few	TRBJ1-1	CSVTGRLNTEAFF	TGCAGCGTTACGGGACGGCTGAACACTGAAGCTTTCTTT
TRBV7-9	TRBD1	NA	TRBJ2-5	CASSLDRAYQETQYF	TGTGCCAGCAGCCTCGACAGGGCGTACCAAGAGACCCAGTACTTC
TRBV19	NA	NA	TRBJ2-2	CASSMKGRGTGELFF	TGTGCCAGTAGTATGAAGGGACGGGGGACCGGGGAGCTGTTTTTT
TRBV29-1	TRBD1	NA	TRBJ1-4	CSALTGFGEKLFF	TGCAGCGCCCTGACAGGGTTTGGTGAAAAACTGTTTTTT
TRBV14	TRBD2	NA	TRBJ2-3	CASSQTSGNPDTQYF	TGTGCCAGCAGCCAGACTAGCGGGAACCCAGATACGCAGTATTTT
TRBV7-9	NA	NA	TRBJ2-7	CASSHWGRRAGYEQYF	TGTGCCAGCAGCCACTGGGGGCGCAGGGCGGGTTACGAGCAGTACTTC
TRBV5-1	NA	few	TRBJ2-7	CASSPLTGRGSYEQYF	TGCGCCAGCAGCCCATTGACAGGGAGGGGCTCCTACGAGCAGTACTTC
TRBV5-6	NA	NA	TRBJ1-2	CASSLANRGYGYTF	TGTGCCAGCAGCTTGGCCAACCGGGGCTATGGCTACACCTTC
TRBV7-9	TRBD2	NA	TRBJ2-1	CASSPWGTSGYNEQFF	TGTGCCAGCAGCCCCTGGGGGACTAGCGGCTACAATGAGCAGTTCTTC
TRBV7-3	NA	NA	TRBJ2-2	CASSFSGMNTGELFF	TGTGCCAGCAGCTTTAGCGGCATGAACACCGGGGAGCTGTTTTTT
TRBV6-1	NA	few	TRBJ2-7	CASRSPPGREQYF	TGTGCCAGCAGGTCTCCCCCGGGTCGCGAGCAGTACTTC
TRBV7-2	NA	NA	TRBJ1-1	CASSLVWRGNTEAFF	TGTGCCAGCAGCTTAGTCTGGAGGGGGAACACTGAAGCTTTCTTT
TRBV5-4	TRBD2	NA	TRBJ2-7	CASSLGVAGSSGYEQYF	TGTGCCAGCAGCTTGGGGGTAGCGGGAAGCTCTGGCTACGAGCAGTACTTC
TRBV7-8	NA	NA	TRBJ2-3	CASSLVVTRTDTQYF	TGTGCCAGCAGCTTAGTTGTAACCCGCACAGATACGCAGTATTTT
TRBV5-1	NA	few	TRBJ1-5	CASSLEGGHGQPQHF	TGCGCCAGCAGCTTGGAAGGCGGACATGGGCAGCCCCAGCATTTT
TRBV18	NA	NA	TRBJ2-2	CASSRDGGELFF	TGTGCCAGCTCACGGGACGGCGGGGAGCTGTTTTTT